What follows is one T cell receptor (beta chain) and its context. Its antigen remains unknown. The CDR3 covers 14 residues. V shed 3 bases and J shed 3 bases, with 15 bases lying between them. Germline-derived CDR1 and CDR2 are GTSNPN and SVGIG (reference sequence). This sample was included in a study of siplizumab effects on memory and regulatory T cells. Produced via immunoSEQ multiplex PCR; TCRdb's table is partial and in-frame only. The sample contains some 100,000 clones, 80% to 95% of which appear only once. Study-wide results and caveats: Naive T cells were seemingly more diverse than memory cells, and major contributions to the alloresponse seemed to be made by them. Alloreactive sequences whose origin lay in unstimulated CD4+ memory cells were significantly reduced by siplizumab. Unstimulated subsets captured only a minor fraction of alloreactive clones.

The chain links TRBV30 to TRBJ2-7; weak D call: TRBD1 (6 bases). The TCR originated in a human donor in good health. Some clones in this sample may be carry-over from other donors' samples. Material: CD4+ T cells sorted from blood. This CDR3 is CAWSPRGAGYEQYF. Written as DNA, the CDR3 is TGTGCCTGGAGCCCCAGGGGCGCTGGCTACGAGCAGTACTTC.